The present entry profiles one T cell receptor beta chain with its context. The data stem from a study of blood T cell repertoires in COVID-19. Method: immunoSEQ multiplex PCR; TCRdb's copy keeps in-frame clones and lacks some. The profile covers about 150,000 clones, with 84% appearing a single time and roughly 45% taken by the ten largest. Source material: peripheral blood. This receptor was taken from a human donor in a cohort sampled during active COVID-19.

The CDR3 is CASSPYQREGHEQFF. The CDR3 DNA reads TGTGCCAGCTCACCTTACCAGCGGGAGGGCCATGAGCAGTTCTTC. The chain links TRBV18 to TRBJ2-1; TRBD2 agrees at 10 bases. The junction had 7 bases not matched to a gene; V was cut back by 3 bases and J by 8 bases. Germline V gene data show CDR1 as KGHSH and CDR2 as LQKENI. The CDR3 has 15 residues.